A selection of T cell receptor beta chains follows, all from one sample in a study of cytomegalovirus exposure and HLA in healthy donors. Measured with immunoSEQ multiplex PCR; TCRdb has only the in-frame clones, and not every one. There are about 200,000 clones in the sample; 76% occur only once, and 0.63% lies in the top ten. The sample was PBMCs. These TCRs come from a man aged 18 to 30 in good health and CMV-seronegative. The CDR3 runs from the conserved cysteine through the conserved F or W. Each record gives: J gene, V gene, CDR3 protein.

TRBJ2-7,TRBV10-2,CASSDWDRLYEQYF
TRBJ1-1,TRBV5-6,CASSRSGGTEAFF
TRBJ2-7,TRBV6-1,CASRDYSYEQYF
TRBJ2-3,TRBV19,CASSKSVEPTDTQYF
TRBJ2-7,TRBV6-1,CASSQGLDYEQYF
TRBJ2-7,TRBV11-2,CASSMGQGSYEQYF
TRBJ2-7,TRBV9,CASSVGTASTYEQYF
TRBJ1-5,TRBV4-1,CASSQEASNQPQHF
TRBJ1-5,TRBV2,CASSPRGGNQPQHF
TRBJ2-2,TRBV5-1,CASSIRTGGTGELFF
TRBJ2-7,TRBV28,CASSPLGTSGSYEQYF
TRBJ2-2,TRBV6-6,CASSYSGQGPTGELFF
TRBJ1-6,TRBV19,CASSNRGNSPLHF